This T cell receptor beta chain was captured in a study of blood T cells in healthy people across ages. The donors, healthy Caucasians from Russia, were aged 6 to 90. This CDR3 is 11 amino acids long. Germline V gene sequence: CDR1 MNHEY, CDR2 SMNVEV (reference sequence). Trimming removed 7 bases from V and 4 bases from J, with 4 bases in between. Combining a sample-barcoded 5' primer with a J-beta primer mix, a second PCR ran for roughly 7 to 12 cycles. Every cDNA molecule bore a tag from a template-switch adaptor containing 12 random nucleotides. All samples yielded 3 million or more CDR3-containing paired-end reads. TCRdb passed the 5' RACE reads through MiXCR, listing each CDR3 protein once. The repertoire has 710,000 or so distinct CDR3 sequences, about a fifth of them found once; the top ten carry roughly 22%.

The source of this sequence is a man between 65 and 85 years old in good health. Sequencing was done on a sample of blood. The rearrangement uses TRBV27 and TRBJ2-2, with D unresolved. The CDR3 loop reads CASKGTGELFF. CDR3 bases: TGTGCCAGCAAGGGCACCGGGGAGCTGTTTTTT.